These 3 T cell receptor beta chains came from one sample sequenced in a study of beta chain features in type 1 diabetes. Every bit of the isolated RNA underwent reverse transcription, so sequencing read expressed TCRB transcripts. Repertoires were generated with immunoSEQ multiplex PCR, while TCRdb's copy carries only in-frame clones and drops some. The table includes hundreds of thousands of clones, around 15% detected once. What was sequenced was naive CD4+ T cells from blood. The origin of the receptors is a man between 18 and 35 years old in good health.

The chain recombines TRBV20-1 with TRBJ1-1; D gene uncertain. Trimming stripped 7 bases from V and 1 base from J, with 7 bases between. The CDR3 is made up of 11 amino acids. The V gene's germline CDR1 is DFQATT and CDR2 SNEGSKA (reference sequence). CDR3 residues: CSVGKNTEAFF. The CDR3 DNA reads TGCAGTGTGGGCAAGAACACTGAAGCTTTCTTT.

Only a few counts were recorded for this clone. The rearrangement links TRBV11-1 to TRBJ1-2; D call uncertain. Germline CDR1 and CDR2: SGHAT and FQDESV (reference sequence). V was pared by 1 base and J by 4 bases, with 10 bases between. This CDR3 has 14 residues. The CDR3 sequence is CASSLGSSGYGYTF. Written as DNA, the CDR3 is TGTGCCAGCAGCTTAGGGTCTTCGGGCTATGGCTACACCTTC. Full variable domain (rest looked up from reference TRBV11-1 and TRBJ1-2): EAEVAQSPRYKITEKSQAVAFWCDPISGHATLYWYRQILGQGPELLVQFQDESVVDDSQLPKDRFSAERLKGVDSTLKIQPAELGDSAMYLCASSLGSSGYGYTFGSGTRLTVV.

The chain uses TRBV7-6 and TRBJ2-3, with D unresolved. Trimming left V 1 base short and J 8 bases short, with 19 bases between. From germline, CDR1 is SGHVS and CDR2 FNYEAQ. This CDR3 has 16 amino acids. The CDR3 nucleotides are TGTGCCAGCAGCTTAGTTATCGCCGAAGGTCTGGGTACGCAGTATTTT. This translates into CASSLVIAEGLGTQYF. Supplemented by reference TRBV7-6 and TRBJ2-3, the full variable domain reads GAGVSQSPRYKVTKRGQDVALRCDPISGHVSLYWYRQALGQGPEFLTYFNYEAQQDKSGLPNDRFSAERPEGSISTLTIQRTEQRDSAMYRCASSLVIAEGLGTQYFGPGTRLTVL.